Given below is one T cell receptor beta chain in context. Libraries were prepared by immunoSEQ multiplex PCR; TCRdb keeps only in-frame clonotypes and omits some of them. The data show 75,000 to 90,000 clones, with approximately 91% seen just once and 7.2% held by the top ten. The CDR3 consists of 13 residues. The V gene's germline CDR1 is SEHNR and CDR2 FQNEAQ (reference sequence). The V and J ends lost 5 bases and 6 bases respectively, with 12 bases between them. The data stem from a study of control samples from healthy donors and cancer patients. The TCR comes from a man aged 45 to 65 in good health. The chain joins TRBV7-9 to TRBJ2-3; a possible D gene is TRBD2 (6 bases). Sequencing was performed on blood. The CDR3 DNA sequence: TGTGCCAGCAGCCTTCGCGGGGCGGATACGCAGTATTTT. Translated, it gives CASSLRGADTQYF.